This T cell receptor beta chain stems from a study of human T cells and chemical hapten exposure. Study context: In the approximately 24-week study, patients were dosed weekly with diphenylcyclopropenone on the scalp throughout. Patch tests containing 0.01% DPC, applied to the upper back, were read at 6 days.

TCRdb used MiXCR to reprocess the RACE reads, holding one entry per CDR3 protein. The sample consists of about 40,000 distinct CDR3 sequences, about 3% of them appearing once. Time point meaning: patch test 2, 6 weeks after DPC sensitization. Sample treatment: therapeutic diphenylcyclopropenone sensitization with weekly scalp DPC. Total RNA came from unfractionated whole blood. The CDR3 is 15 amino acids. V shed 5 bases, J shed 1 base, and the junction held 5 bases outside the gene matches. Germline lookup yields CDR1 SGHRS and CDR2 YFSETQ. This clonotype was seen only a few times. This rearrangement joins TRBV5-1 to TRBJ1-1; 10 positions match TRBD1. Sample: whole blood, taken in connection with sensitization to the hapten diphenylcyclopropenone (DPC). The source is a man aged 40-55 years with alopecia areata. Some clones in this sample may be carry-over from other donors' samples. The CDR3: CASSPGTGENTEAFF. CDR3 sequence (DNA): TGCGCCAGCAGTCCCGGGACAGGGGAGAACACTGAAGCTTTCTTT.